This TCR beta chain was captured by sequencing in a study of blood T cell repertoires in COVID-19. From germline, CDR1 is SGHTA and CDR2 FQGNSA. Trimming at V came to 9 bases and at J to 4 bases, leaving 6 bases not matched to a gene. The CDR3 runs 13 residues. The assay was immunoSEQ multiplex PCR, and TCRdb's table has in-frame clones only and misses some. The sample includes about 380,000 clones, around 87% of them seen just once. This clone appeared a few times. This chain joins TRBV7-2 and TRBJ1-1; TRBD1 matches at 9 bases. The receptor comes from a man between 25 and 39 years old who had recovered from COVID-19. The sequencing sample was made of PBMCs or T cells enriched from blood (not recorded which). The CDR3 sequence is CASRDRVFTEAFF. In nucleotides, the CDR3 is TGTGCCAGTCGGGACAGGGTGTTCACTGAAGCTTTCTTT.